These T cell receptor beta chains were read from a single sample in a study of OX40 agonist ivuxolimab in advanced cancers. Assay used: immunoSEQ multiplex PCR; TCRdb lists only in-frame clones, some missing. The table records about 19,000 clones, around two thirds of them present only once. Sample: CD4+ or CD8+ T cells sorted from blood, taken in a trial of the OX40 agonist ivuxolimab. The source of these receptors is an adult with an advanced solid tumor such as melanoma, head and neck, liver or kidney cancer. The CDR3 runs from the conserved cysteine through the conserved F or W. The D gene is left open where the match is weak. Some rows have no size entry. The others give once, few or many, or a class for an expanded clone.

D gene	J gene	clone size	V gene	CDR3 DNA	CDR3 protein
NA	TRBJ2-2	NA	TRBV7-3	TGTGCCAGCAGCTTAAATTTTTTGGGACCGAACACCGGGGAGCTGTTTTTT	CASSLNFLGPNTGELFF
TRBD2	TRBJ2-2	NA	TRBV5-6	TGTGCCAGCAGCCACATCGGGGGGGCAAGCCTGAACACCGGGGAGCTGTTTTTT	CASSHIGGASLNTGELFF
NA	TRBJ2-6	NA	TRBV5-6	TGTGCCAGCAGCATACCACTTAGGGGGGCCCTCTCTGGGGCCAACGTCCTGACTTTC	CASSIPLRGALSGANVLTF
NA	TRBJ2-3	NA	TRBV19	TGTGCCAGTAGTCCTCCCCCCGCGGGCTCAGATACGCAGTATTTT	CASSPPPAGSDTQYF
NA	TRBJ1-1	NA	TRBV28	TGTGCCAGCAGTTTCAGTCCTCACACTGAAGCTTTCTTT	CASSFSPHTEAFF
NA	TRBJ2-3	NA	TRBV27	TGTGCCAGCAGTCCCTGGGTGGGCGGACCGCAGGATACGCAGTATTTT	CASSPWVGGPQDTQYF
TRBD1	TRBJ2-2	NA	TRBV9	TGTGCCAGCAGCGTACGCCGGGACAGCGCGAACACCGGGGAGCTGTTTTTT	CASSVRRDSANTGELFF
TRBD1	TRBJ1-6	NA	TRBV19	TGTGCCAGTAGTATAGTTACAGACCCCGGGACAGAGGATTCACCCCTCCACTTT	CASSIVTDPGTEDSPLHF
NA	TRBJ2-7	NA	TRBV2	TGTGCCAGCAGTGATGGTCAGGCGGACGAGCAGTACTTC	CASSDGQADEQYF
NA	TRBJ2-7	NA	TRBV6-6	TGTGCCAGCAGAGTGACAGGAGCTTCCTACGAGCAGTACTTC	CASRVTGASYEQYF
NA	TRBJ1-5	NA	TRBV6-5	TGTGCCAGCAGTTACTCGAACCCTGGCGGCAATCAGCCCCAGCATTTT	CASSYSNPGGNQPQHF
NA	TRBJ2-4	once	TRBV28	TGTGCCAGCAGTGGGATCGAGGACTTAGCCAAAAACATTCAGTACTTC	CASSGIEDLAKNIQYF
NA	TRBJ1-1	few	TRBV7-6	TGTGCCAGCAGCTTAGCGCTGGAGAACACTGAAGCTTTCTTT	CASSLALENTEAFF
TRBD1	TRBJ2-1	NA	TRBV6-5	TGTGCCAGCAGTTGGGGACAGTACTACAATGAGCAGTTCTTC	CASSWGQYYNEQFF
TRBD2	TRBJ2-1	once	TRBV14	TGTGCCAGCAGCCACCCCCCAAGCGGGGATGAGCAGTTCTTC	CASSHPPSGDEQFF
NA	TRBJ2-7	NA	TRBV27	TGTGCCAGCAGTTTTTCACACGCAGCCTCCTACGAGCAGTACTTC	CASSFSHAASYEQYF
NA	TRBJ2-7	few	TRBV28	TGTGCCAGCAGTTCGATCCGACTGACCACCTACGAGCAGTACTTC	CASSSIRLTTYEQYF
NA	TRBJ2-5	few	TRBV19	TGTGCCAGTAGTCCAGGAGGAGAGACCCAGTACTTC	CASSPGGETQYF
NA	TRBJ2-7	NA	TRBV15	TGTGCCACCAGCAGAGAACCCTCCTACTACTACGAGCAGTACTTC	CATSREPSYYYEQYF
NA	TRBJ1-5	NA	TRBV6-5	TGTGCCAGCAGCCGCGGCTATAGCAATCAGCCCCAGCATTTT	CASSRGYSNQPQHF
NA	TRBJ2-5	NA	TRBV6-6	TGTGCCAGCAGTTACTTATTACTTCAAGAGACCCAGTACTTC	CASSYLLLQETQYF
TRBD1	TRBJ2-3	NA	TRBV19	TGTGCCAGTAGTATTGGGACAGGGGGGTGGTCAGATACGCAGTATTTT	CASSIGTGGWSDTQYF
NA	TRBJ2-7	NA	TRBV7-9	TGTGCCAGCAGCTCGAGCGCGAGCTCCTACGAGCAGTACTTC	CASSSSASSYEQYF
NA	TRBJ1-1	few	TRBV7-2	TGTGCCAGCAGCTTTGCCCGGTATCAGGGGCCCCACACTGAAGCTTTCTTT	CASSFARYQGPHTEAFF
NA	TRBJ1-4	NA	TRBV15	TGTGCCACCAGCAGAGAACGAGGGTCTAATGAAAAACTGTTTTTT	CATSRERGSNEKLFF
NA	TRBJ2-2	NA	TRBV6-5	TGTGCCAGCAGTTACGCCGGGGAGCTGTTTTTT	CASSYAGELFF
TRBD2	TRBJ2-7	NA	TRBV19	TGTGCCAGTAGTATAGCGGGAGGATACGAGCAGTACTTC	CASSIAGGYEQYF
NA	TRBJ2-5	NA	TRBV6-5	TGTGCCAGCAGCTCGGACAACCACGAGACCCAGTACTTC	CASSSDNHETQYF
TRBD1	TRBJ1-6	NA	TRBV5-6	TGTGCCAGCAGCTTGGGGGGACAGGCTTCACCCCTCCACTTT	CASSLGGQASPLHF
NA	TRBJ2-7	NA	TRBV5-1	TGCGCCAGCAGCACGGAAACGTTCAGCCACGAGCAGTACTTC	CASSTETFSHEQYF
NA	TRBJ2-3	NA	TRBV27	TGTGCCAGCAGTCCCTTGGGCACAGATACGCAGTATTTT	CASSPLGTDTQYF
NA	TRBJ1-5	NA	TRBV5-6	TGTGCCAGCAGCTTGTACAGGGTCAGCCAGCCCCAGCATTTT	CASSLYRVSQPQHF
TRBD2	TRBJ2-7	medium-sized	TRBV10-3	TGTGCCATCAGTGGTCGGGAGGACGAGCAGTACTTC	CAISGREDEQYF
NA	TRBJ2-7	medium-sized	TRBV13	TGTGCCAGCAGCCTTGCGGTCGGGGATCCTCCCTACGAGCAGTACTTC	CASSLAVGDPPYEQYF
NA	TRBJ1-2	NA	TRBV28	TGTGCCAGCAGCCTCAAGGTCTACTATGGCTACACCTTC	CASSLKVYYGYTF
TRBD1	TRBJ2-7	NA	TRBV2	TGTGCCAGTCGGGACAGTGTTACCTACGAGCAGTACTTC	CASRDSVTYEQYF
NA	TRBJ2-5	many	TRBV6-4	TGTGCCAGCAGTGACAGGGTGGGAGAGACCCAGTACTTC	CASSDRVGETQYF
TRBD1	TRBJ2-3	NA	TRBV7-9	TGTGCCAGCAGCTTGGGGCAGGGGGCCGCAGATACGCAGTATTTT	CASSLGQGAADTQYF
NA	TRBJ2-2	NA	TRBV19	TGTGCCAGTAGTATTCCCCCTTCCGGGGAGCTGTTTTTT	CASSIPPSGELFF
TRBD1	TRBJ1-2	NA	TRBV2	TGTGCCAGCAACATTGGTAGGACAGGTCAATTTTATGGCTACACCTTC	CASNIGRTGQFYGYTF
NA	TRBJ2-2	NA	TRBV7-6	TGTGCCAGCAGCGTAACAAATACCGGGGAGCTGTTTTTT	CASSVTNTGELFF
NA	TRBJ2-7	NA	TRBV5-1	TGCGCCAGCAGCTTGGCTATCGGGGGTCCCTCCTACGAGCAGTACTTC	CASSLAIGGPSYEQYF
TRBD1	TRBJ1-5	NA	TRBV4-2	TGTGCCAGCAGCCACGAAACCGGGACAGTAAATCAGCCCCAGCATTTT	CASSHETGTVNQPQHF
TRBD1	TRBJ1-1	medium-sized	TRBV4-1	TGCGCCAGCAGCCAAGAAAGGCAGGGGGGCACTGAAGCTTTCTTT	CASSQERQGGTEAFF
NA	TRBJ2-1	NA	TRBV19	TGTGCCAGTAGTATGGGCGGTAGCTCCTACAATGAGCAGTTCTTC	CASSMGGSSYNEQFF
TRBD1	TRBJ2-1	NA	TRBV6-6	TGTGCCAGCAGTCCGGACAGGGGTTTAGATGAGCAGTTCTTC	CASSPDRGLDEQFF
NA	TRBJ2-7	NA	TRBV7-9	TGTGCCAGCAGCGCTACAGGGCTTAAGGGGTACGAGCAGTACTTC	CASSATGLKGYEQYF
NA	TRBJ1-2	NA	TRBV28	TGTGCCAGCAGTTTACCCCTGGGGGGCCCAGGATATGGCTACACCTTC	CASSLPLGGPGYGYTF
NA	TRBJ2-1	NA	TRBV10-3	TGTGCCATCAGTGAGTCGCTAGGAAGGGTCTATGAGCAGTTCTTC	CAISESLGRVYEQFF